The 14 T cell receptor beta chains reported below all come from one sample, sequenced in a study of T cells in Graves' hyperthyroidism and ophthalmopathy (dated by TCRdb to between 2018 and 2021). To prepare the library, multiplex PCR was applied. The instrument was an Illumina HiSeq 2000. TCR beta CDR3 regions were amplified from RNA transcripts. A first-round RT-PCR of the TCR CDR3 used the HTBI primer set with the Qiagen OneStep RT-PCR kit. TCRdb reworked the public reads: Q25 trimming with fastp, MiXCR clone assembly, productive beta chains retained. Rows are unified per CDR3 protein, each entry keeping the most common DNA and genes. For this sample the table gives hundreds of thousands of distinct CDR3 sequences, of which over 10% were detected only once. The ten largest clones capture 9.2% of the sample. The sample comprised blood. The receptors were sampled from a woman under 30 with Graves' hyperthyroidism.

This clonotype was picked up many times. The chain links TRBV7-2 to TRBJ2-7; D may match TRBD1 or TRBD2 (5 bases each). V was clipped by 5 bases and J by 5 bases, with 13 bases between them. From germline, CDR1 is SGHTA and CDR2 FQGNSA. The CDR3 loop spans 13 amino acids. The CDR3 nucleotides read TGTGCCAGCAGCCTTTTAAGGGACCACGAGCAGTACTTC. Its translation: CASSLLRDHEQYF.

The chain links TRBV5-1 to TRBJ1-1; possible D gene TRBD1, 5 bases. CDR3 length equals 12 residues. Trimming pared 2 bases from V and 6 bases from J, leaving 8 bases between. The germline CDR1 and CDR2 sequences are SGHRS and YFSETQ. CDR3 DNA: TGCGCCAGCAGCTTAGAGGGGCCTGAAGCTTTCTTT. It encodes CASSLEGPEAFF. Full variable domain (missing parts from reference TRBV5-1 and TRBJ1-1): KAGVTQTPRYLIKTRGQQVTLSCSPISGHRSVSWYQQTPGQGLQFLFEYFSETQRNKGNFPGRFSGRQFSNSRSEMNVSTLELGDSALYLCASSLEGPEAFFGQGTRLTVV.

The table lists this clonotype with a few counts. V gene TRBV5-8 combines with J gene TRBJ1-1, with 9 bases identical to TRBD1. The trim removed 3 bases at V and 5 bases at J, leaving 8 bases unmatched. Germline loops: CDR1 SGHTS, CDR2 YDEGEE. The CDR3 covers 15 residues. The CDR3 loop is CASSSTGGWRTEAFF. The CDR3, as DNA: TGTGCCAGCAGCTCGACAGGGGGTTGGCGAACTGAAGCTTTCTTT.

This clonotype was recorded many times. The chain is built from TRBV7-3 and TRBJ2-1, with 9 bases aligning to TRBD1. This CDR3 has 20 residues. Germline-derived CDR1 and CDR2 are SGHTA and FQGTGA. V was clipped by 5 bases and J by 6 bases; unmatched bases: 23. CDR3 sequence reads: CASSANRDRVSLRESNEQFF. Here the CDR3 DNA reads TGTGCCAGCAGCGCAAACCGGGACAGGGTATCCTTGCGAGAAAGCAATGAGCAGTTCTTC. The complete variable domain, with remaining parts taken from reference TRBV7-3 and TRBJ2-1, reads GAGVSQTPSNKVTEKGKYVELRCDPISGHTALYWYRQSLGQGPEFLIYFQGTGAADDSGLPNDRFFAVRPEGSVSTLKIQRTERGDSAVYLCASSANRDRVSLRESNEQFFGPGTRLTVL.

The chain joins TRBV20-1 to TRBJ2-5; D not resolved. V lost 3 bases and J 5 bases, leaving 13 bases between the germline ends. This CDR3 has 13 residues. In germline, CDR1 is DFQATT, CDR2 SNEGSKA (reference sequence). Written as DNA, the CDR3 is TGCAGTGCTAGTACACTACAAGGGGAGACCCAGTACTTC. Translating it yields CSASTLQGETQYF.

In its sample, this clonotype was seen many times. This chain links TRBV9 with TRBJ1-1; the D is unclear. CDR1 SGDLS and CDR2 YYNGEE come from the germline V gene. This CDR3 is built from 13 residues. Trimming left V 0 bases short and J 5 bases short, with 8 bases between. The DNA for the CDR3 is TGTGCCAGCAGCGTAGATCTGAGGACTGAAGCTTTCTTT. Protein product: CASSVDLRTEAFF.

This clonotype was found many times. This chain links TRBV4-2 with TRBJ2-7; D uncertain. V shed 1 base and J shed 3 bases, with 13 bases lying between them. This CDR3 is 15 amino acids long. Germline CDR1 LGHNA, CDR2 YNFKEQ. CDR3 region: CASSQGIGGIYEQYF. CDR3 nucleotides: TGTGCCAGCAGCCAAGGAATCGGCGGAATCTACGAGCAGTACTTC.

This clonotype appeared many times. This chain connects TRBV12-3 or TRBV12-4 to TRBJ2-5, with TRBD2 matching over 9 bases. The CDR3 length is 15 residues. The ends lost 3 bases at V and 5 bases at J; junction bases unmatched: 7. The DNA of the CDR3 is TGTGCCAGCAGTTTTAGCGGGAGTCGGGGTGAGACCCAGTACTTC. Its translation: CASSFSGSRGETQYF.

This clonotype was detected ten times or more. The V call is TRBV6-1, the J call TRBJ2-3, with TRBD2 matching 9 bases. Looked up from germline, CDR1 is MNHNS and CDR2 is SASEGT. The CDR3 contains 13 residues. Germline trimming cut 4 bases from V and 6 bases from J; bases unmatched to any gene: 2. The CDR3 DNA reads TGTGCCAGCAGTGGGACTAGCGCGGATACGCAGTATTTT. Translation: CASSGTSADTQYF.

This clonotype was observed many times. This chain uses TRBV28 with TRBJ1-5; TRBD1 aligns across 8 bases. The V segment lost 7 bases and the J segment 2 bases; nucleotides outside the gene matches: 13. CDR1 is MDHEN and CDR2 is SYDVKM in the germline V gene. This CDR3 has 17 residues. The CDR3 bases are TGTGCCAGCACCCTCCCAGGGGGCCAGGGGGGCAATCAGCCCCAGCATTTT. This codes for CASTLPGGQGGNQPQHF.

There are many counts of this clonotype. This chain uses TRBV20-1 with TRBJ1-5; D uncertain. CDR1 and CDR2 (germline): DFQATT, SNEGSKA (reference sequence). V lost 6 bases and J lost 0, with 15 bases in between. The CDR3 contains 15 residues. The CDR3 reads CSAHRLRDSNQPQHF. The CDR3 DNA follows: TGCAGTGCCCACCGTCTACGGGATAGCAATCAGCCCCAGCATTTT.

This chain uses TRBV27 with TRBJ2-1, with 10 nucleotides matching TRBD2. The CDR3 runs 19 residues. V shed 3 bases, J shed 3 bases, and the junction held 14 bases outside the gene matches. Germline V CDR1 and CDR2: MNHEY, SMNVEV (reference sequence). CDR3: CASSFMGTSVNLGYNEQFF. The CDR3 nucleotides read TGTGCCAGCAGTTTCATGGGGACTAGCGTGAACCTGGGCTACAATGAGCAGTTCTTC.

At least ten counts were recorded for this clonotype. The chain carries TRBV4-1 and TRBJ1-5; D remains ambiguous. Germline CDR1 and CDR2: MGHRA and YSYEKL. CDR3 length: 14 amino acids. The ends were cut back, 4 bases at V and 3 bases at J, with 10 bases in the middle. The CDR3 sequence is CASSREPDNQPQHF. Here the CDR3 DNA reads TGCGCCAGCAGCCGGGAGCCTGACAATCAGCCCCAGCATTTT.

This clonotype was counted ten times or more. The chain uses TRBV11-2 and TRBJ2-7, with D perhaps TRBD1 or TRBD2 (5 bases each). The CDR3 runs 16 residues. CDR1 and CDR2 from the germline V gene are SGHAT and FQNNGV. Trimming took off 1 base at V and 2 bases at J, with 15 bases between the two ends. Written as DNA, the CDR3 is TGTGCCAGCAGCTTAGTTCGGGGACGGATGACCTACGAGCAGTACTTC. As protein: CASSLVRGRMTYEQYF. The full variable domain, completed using reference TRBV11-2 and TRBJ2-7, is EAGVAQSPRYKIIEKRQSVAFWCNPISGHATLYWYQQILGQGPKLLIQFQNNGVVDDSQLPKDRFSAERLKGVDSTLKIQPAKLEDSAVYLCASSLVRGRMTYEQYFGPGTRLTVT.